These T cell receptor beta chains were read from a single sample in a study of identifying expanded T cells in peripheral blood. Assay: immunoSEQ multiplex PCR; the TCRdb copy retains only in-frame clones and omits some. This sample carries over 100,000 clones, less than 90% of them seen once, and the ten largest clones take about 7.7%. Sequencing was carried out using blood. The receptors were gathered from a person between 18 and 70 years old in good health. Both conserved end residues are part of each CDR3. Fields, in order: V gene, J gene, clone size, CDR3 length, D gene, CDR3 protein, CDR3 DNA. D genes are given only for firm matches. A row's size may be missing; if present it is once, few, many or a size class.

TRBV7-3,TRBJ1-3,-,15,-,CASSSEGFSGNTIYF,TGTGCCAGCAGCTCAGAGGGGTTCTCTGGAAACACCATATATTTT
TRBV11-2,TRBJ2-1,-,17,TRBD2,CASSLDGASGFYNEQFF,TGTGCCAGCAGCTTAGATGGGGCTAGCGGGTTTTACAATGAGCAGTTCTTC
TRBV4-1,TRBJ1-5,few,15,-,CASSQGQASNQPQHF,TGCGCCAGCAGCCAAGGCCAGGCGAGCAATCAGCCCCAGCATTTT
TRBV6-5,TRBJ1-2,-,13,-,CASRRRDNYGYTF,TGTGCCAGCAGAAGAAGGGACAATTATGGCTACACCTTC
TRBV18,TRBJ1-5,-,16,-,CASSPPQGGTRQPQHF,TGTGCCAGCTCACCACCCCAAGGAGGGACGAGGCAGCCCCAGCATTTT
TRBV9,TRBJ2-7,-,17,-,CASSVDPVGGSPYEQYF,TGTGCCAGCAGCGTAGATCCGGTCGGGGGCTCCCCCTACGAGCAGTACTTC
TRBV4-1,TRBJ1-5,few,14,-,CASSPNTGNQPQHF,TGCGCCAGCAGCCCTAACACGGGCAATCAGCCCCAGCATTTT
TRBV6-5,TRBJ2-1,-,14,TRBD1,CASSTGTGRNEQFF,TGTGCCAGCAGCACCGGGACAGGAAGGAATGAGCAGTTCTTC
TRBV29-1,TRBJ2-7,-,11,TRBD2,CSVETSDEQYF,TGCAGCGTTGAAACTAGCGACGAGCAGTACTTC
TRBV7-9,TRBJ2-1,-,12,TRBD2,CASSSSGTSSFF,TGTGCCAGCAGCTCTAGCGGGACTAGCAGTTTCTTC
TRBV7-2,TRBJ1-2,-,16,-,CASSPTGAFTNYGYTF,TGTGCCAGCAGCCCCACCGGGGCATTTACTAACTATGGCTACACCTTC
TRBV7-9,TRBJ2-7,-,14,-,CASSSQGGTYEQYF,TGTGCCAGCAGCTCTCAGGGGGGAACCTACGAGCAGTACTTC
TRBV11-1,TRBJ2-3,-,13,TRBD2,CASTGGATDTQYF,TGTGCCAGCACGGGGGGGGCCACAGATACGCAGTATTTT
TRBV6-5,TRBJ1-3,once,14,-,CASSVGLSGNTIYF,TGTGCCAGCAGTGTAGGGCTTTCCGGAAACACCATATATTTT
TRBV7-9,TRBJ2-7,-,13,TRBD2,CASSLFEREKSYF,TGTGCCAGCAGCTTATTTGAGCGGGAGAAATCGTACTTC
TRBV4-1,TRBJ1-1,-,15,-,CASSQVRARGAEAFF,TGCGCCAGCAGCCAAGTTCGGGCCAGAGGCGCTGAAGCTTTCTTT
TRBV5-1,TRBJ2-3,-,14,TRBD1,CASRVGQGTDTQYF,TGCGCCAGCAGGGTAGGACAGGGCACAGATACGCAGTATTTT
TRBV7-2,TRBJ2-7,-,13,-,CASMGVVSYEQYF,TGTGCCAGCATGGGGGTGGTCTCCTACGAGCAGTACTTC
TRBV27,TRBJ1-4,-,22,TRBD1,CASSHRGYNALVGTGGWEKLFF,TGTGCCAGCAGTCACAGGGGTTACAACGCCCTTGTGGGGACAGGGGGCTGGGAAAAACTGTTTTTT
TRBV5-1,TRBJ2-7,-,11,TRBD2,CASKRETEQYF,TGTGCCAGCAAGCGGGAGACGGAGCAGTACTTC
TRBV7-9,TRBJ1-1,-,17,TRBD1,CASSFFGTGASVTEAFF,TGTGCCAGCAGCTTTTTCGGGACAGGGGCTTCCGTCACTGAAGCTTTCTTT
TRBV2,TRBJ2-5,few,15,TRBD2,CASRASLAGSETQYF,TGTGCCAGCAGGGCCAGCCTAGCGGGATCAGAGACCCAGTACTTC
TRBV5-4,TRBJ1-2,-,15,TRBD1,CASSKQGMGDYGYTF,TGTGCCAGCAGCAAACAGGGGATGGGAGACTATGGCTACACCTTC
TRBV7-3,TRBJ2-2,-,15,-,CASSPSQGRTGELFF,TGTGCCAGCAGCCCCTCACAGGGAAGGACCGGGGAGCTGTTTTTT
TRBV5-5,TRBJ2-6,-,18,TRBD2,CASSRGLAGTSGANVLTF,TGTGCCAGCAGCCGGGGACTAGCGGGGACCTCTGGGGCCAACGTCCTGACTTTC
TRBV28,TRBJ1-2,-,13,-,CASSSGFSYGYTF,TGTGCCAGCAGTTCTGGGTTCAGCTATGGCTACACCTTC
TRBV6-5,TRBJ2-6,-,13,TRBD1,CASRTGLTGVLTF,TGTGCCAGCAGGACAGGGCTAACGGGCGTCCTGACTTTC
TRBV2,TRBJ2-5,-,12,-,CASRAEQETQYF,TGTGCCAGCAGAGCCGAGCAAGAGACCCAGTACTTC
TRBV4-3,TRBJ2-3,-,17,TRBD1,CASSQDLRTGHLDTQYF,TGCGCCAGCAGCCAAGATTTACGGACAGGTCATTTAGATACGCAGTATTTT
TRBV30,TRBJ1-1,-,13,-,CAWSRRDPYGAFF,TGTGCCTGGAGTAGGCGGGATCCATACGGAGCTTTCTTT
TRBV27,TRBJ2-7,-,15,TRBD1,CASSFSPQGFYEQYF,TGTGCCAGCAGTTTTTCCCCACAGGGGTTCTACGAGCAGTACTTC
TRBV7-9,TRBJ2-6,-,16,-,CASSHMMYSGANVLTF,TGTGCCAGCAGCCACATGATGTACTCTGGGGCCAACGTCCTGACTTTC
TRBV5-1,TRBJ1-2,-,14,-,CASSSAGGANGYTF,TGCGCCAGCAGCTCTGCGGGGGGCGCGAATGGCTACACCTTC
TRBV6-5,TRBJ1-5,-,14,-,CASRGGGSNQPQHF,TGTGCCAGCAGGGGGGGCGGAAGCAATCAGCCCCAGCATTTT
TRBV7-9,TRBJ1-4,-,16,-,CASSLISIGTNEKLFF,TGTGCCAGCAGCTTGATCTCGATTGGAACTAATGAAAAACTGTTTTTT
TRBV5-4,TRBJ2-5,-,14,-,CASSLGRGQETQYF,TGTGCCAGCAGCTTGGGGCGGGGACAAGAGACCCAGTACTTC
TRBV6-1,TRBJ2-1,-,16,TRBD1,CASSEDRGHPYNEQFF,TGTGCCAGCAGTGAGGACAGGGGGCATCCTTACAATGAGCAGTTCTTC
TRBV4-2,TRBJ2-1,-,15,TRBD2,CASSHLGLAYNEQFF,TGTGCCAGCAGCCACCTCGGACTAGCGTACAATGAGCAGTTCTTC
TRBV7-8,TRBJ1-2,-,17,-,CASSPEGGGWTNYGYTF,TGTGCCAGCAGCCCAGAGGGGGGGGGCTGGACTAACTATGGCTACACCTTC
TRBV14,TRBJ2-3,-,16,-,CASSQDWPPFGDTQYF,TGTGCCAGCAGCCAAGATTGGCCTCCCTTCGGGGATACGCAGTATTTT
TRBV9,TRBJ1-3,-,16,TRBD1,CASSSGGLFSGNTIYF,TGTGCCAGCAGCTCAGGGGGCCTATTCTCTGGAAACACCATATATTTT
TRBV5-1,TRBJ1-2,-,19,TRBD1,CASSLYPGQGARGFHGYTF,TGCGCCAGCAGCTTATATCCAGGACAGGGGGCGAGGGGATTCCATGGCTACACCTTC
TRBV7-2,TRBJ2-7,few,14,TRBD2,CASSASGGLYEQYF,TGTGCCAGCAGCGCTAGCGGGGGCCTCTACGAGCAGTACTTC
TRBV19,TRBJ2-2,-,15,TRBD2,CASSISGRGTGELFF,TGTGCCAGTAGTATAAGCGGGAGAGGTACCGGGGAGCTGTTTTTT
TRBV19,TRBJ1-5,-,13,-,CASSVGSNQPQHF,TGTGCCAGTAGTGTCGGGAGCAATCAGCCCCAGCATTTT
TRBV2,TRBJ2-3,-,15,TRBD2,CASSELAGVTDTQYF,TGTGCCAGCAGTGAACTAGCGGGGGTCACAGATACGCAGTATTTT
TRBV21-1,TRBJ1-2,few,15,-,CASSKDYPAYYGYTF,TGTGCCAGCAGCAAGGACTACCCTGCATACTATGGCTACACCTTC
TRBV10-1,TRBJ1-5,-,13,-,CASSEALNQPQHF,TGCGCCAGCAGTGAGGCTTTAAATCAGCCCCAGCATTTT
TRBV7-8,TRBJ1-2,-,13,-,CASSPTVTYGYTF,TGTGCCAGCAGCCCGACGGTAACCTATGGCTACACCTTC
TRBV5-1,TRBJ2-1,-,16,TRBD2,CASGPSGRLSYNEQFF,TGCGCCAGCGGGCCTAGCGGGAGGCTCTCCTACAATGAGCAGTTCTTC
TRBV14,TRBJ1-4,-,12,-,CASSQEYGGLFF,TGTGCCAGCAGCCAAGAATACGGTGGACTGTTTTTT
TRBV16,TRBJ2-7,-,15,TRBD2,CASSQAAGSTYEQYF,TGTGCCAGCAGCCAAGCAGCGGGGAGTACCTACGAGCAGTACTTC
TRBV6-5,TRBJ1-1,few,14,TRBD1,CASSAQGSSTEAFF,TGTGCCAGCAGCGCACAGGGGTCCAGCACTGAAGCTTTCTTT
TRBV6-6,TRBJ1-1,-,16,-,CASRDIPGLRNTEAFF,TGTGCCAGCAGGGATATACCAGGACTTCGGAACACTGAAGCTTTCTTT
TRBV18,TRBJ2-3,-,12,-,CASSGSTDTQYF,TGTGCCAGCTCCGGGAGCACAGATACGCAGTATTTT
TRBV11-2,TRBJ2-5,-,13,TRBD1,CASSRDSQETQYF,TGTGCCAGCAGCCGGGACAGCCAAGAGACCCAGTACTTC
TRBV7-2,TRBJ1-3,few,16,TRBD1,CASSFSGGGSGNTIYF,TGTGCCAGCAGCTTTTCAGGGGGCGGCTCTGGAAACACCATATATTTT